The 18 T cell receptor beta chains below come from one sample, sequenced in a study of neurological immune-mediated disorders. Using its own MiXCR run on the 5' RACE reads, TCRdb lists one record per CDR3 protein. The sample carries roughly 28,000 distinct CDR3 sequences, 3.3% recorded once. Sample: PBMCs. The receptors stem from a woman aged 25-40 years with multiple sclerosis.

This clonotype was counted many times. V and J are TRBV29-1 and TRBJ2-2; tentative D call: TRBD2 (5 bases). The CDR3 is 14 amino acids. Germline values: CDR1 SQVTM, CDR2 ANQGSEA. V was shortened by 7 bases and J by 1 base, with 13 bases between the two germline ends. Written as DNA, the CDR3 is TGCAGCGCCCGGACTCCAGGGAACACCGGGGAGCTGTTTTTT. Protein product: CSARTPGNTGELFF.

There are many counts of this clonotype. The genes are TRBV29-1 and TRBJ1-1; 7 bases align to TRBD1. This CDR3 comprises 14 residues. J lost 3 bases, V lost 7 bases, and 11 bases had no gene match. Germline V gene data show CDR1 as SQVTM and CDR2 as ANQGSEA. The CDR3 loop reads CSATGTVGDTEAFF. The CDR3 DNA sequence: TGCAGCGCCACAGGGACAGTGGGTGACACTGAAGCTTTCTTT.

This clonotype occurred many times. V usage is TRBV7-2 and J usage is TRBJ2-6; D remains unclear. The germline V and J ends were trimmed by 5 bases and 3 bases, with 8 bases remaining between them. CDR3 length: 14 amino acids. Germline assignment: CDR1 SGHTA and CDR2 FQGNSA. The CDR3 region is CASSPGVGANVLTF. The CDR3 DNA follows: TGTGCCAGCAGCCCTGGGGTTGGGGCCAACGTCCTGACTTTC. Supplemented by reference TRBV7-2 and TRBJ2-6, the full variable domain reads GAGVSQSPSNKVTEKGKDVELRCDPISGHTALYWYRQSLGQGLEFLIYFQGNSAPDKSGLPSDRFSAERTGGSVSTLTIQRTQQEDSAVYLCASSPGVGANVLTFGAGSRLTVL.

This clonotype was observed at least ten times. The chain is built from TRBV9 and TRBJ1-4; D not resolved. Trimming took off 4 bases at V and 6 bases at J, with 16 bases between the two ends. CDR1 is SGDLS, CDR2 YYNGEE, per germline. This CDR3 region has 15 residues. Here the CDR3 reads CASSSRTDSDEKLFF. For the CDR3, the DNA is TGTGCCAGCAGCTCTCGGACTGACTCGGATGAAAAACTGTTTTTT.

The genes are TRBV28 and TRBJ2-7; no clear D. Trimming stripped 3 bases from V and 2 bases from J, with 20 bases between. The germline gives CDR1 MDHEN, CDR2 SYDVKM. CDR3 length: 17 residues. The CDR3 sequence is CASSLLLWRSTPYEQYF. The CDR3 region has the DNA TGTGCCAGCAGTTTGCTTTTATGGCGGTCCACCCCCTACGAGCAGTACTTC.

This clonotype came up many times. V gene TRBV20-1 combines with J gene TRBJ2-1; D unclear. Germline V lookup: CDR1 DFQATT, CDR2 SNEGSKA (reference sequence). The length of the CDR3 is 13 residues. Trimming took off 3 bases at V and 7 bases at J, with 13 bases between the two ends. The CDR3 protein is CSARGSKGNEQFF. The CDR3, as DNA: TGCAGTGCTAGGGGGTCTAAAGGAAATGAGCAGTTCTTC.

The table lists this clonotype with many counts. The chain carries TRBV5-1 and TRBJ2-1; D possibly uses TRBD1 or TRBD2 (5 bases each). V was clipped by 2 bases and J by 0 bases, with 12 bases between them. The CDR3 length is 16 residues. Per germline, CDR1 SGHRS and CDR2 YFSETQ. In DNA, the CDR3 is TGCGCCAGCAGCTTCGGGACCGCCCCCTCCTACAATGAGCAGTTCTTC. Its protein product is CASSFGTAPSYNEQFF.

This clonotype was found many times. The rearrangement joins TRBV5-6 to TRBJ1-1, with D perhaps matching TRBD1 (6 bases). The length of the CDR3 is 13 residues. Germline V lookup: CDR1 SGHDT, CDR2 YYEEEE. V gave up 0 bases and J gave up 6 bases, with 9 bases separating them. CDR3 DNA: TGTGCCAGCAGCTTGGGGACAGTATCTGAAGCTTTCTTT. Translating gives CASSLGTVSEAFF.

In its sample, this clonotype was seen many times. The gene calls are TRBV3-1 and TRBJ2-1; D remains unclear. Trimming stripped 4 bases from V and 4 bases from J, with 17 bases between. This CDR3 has 16 residues. Germline CDR1 is LGHDT and CDR2 is YNNKEL (reference sequence). Here the CDR3 reads CASSPILVVQYNEQFF. CDR3 DNA: TGTGCCAGCAGCCCCATCCTGGTTGTACAATACAATGAGCAGTTCTTC.

This clonotype was found many times. V gene TRBV7-2 combines with J gene TRBJ2-7; TRBD2 matches at 11 bases. The V gene end was trimmed by 7 bases and the J gene end by 2 bases; junction bases not matched to a gene: 4. Germline CDR1 reads SGHTA; CDR2 reads FQGNSA. The CDR3 loop spans 14 amino acids. The CDR3 loop reads CASTLAGATYEQYF. In DNA form, the CDR3 reads TGTGCCAGCACACTAGCGGGGGCCACCTACGAGCAGTACTTC.

This clonotype was counted at least ten times. The genes are TRBV6-1 and TRBJ2-1, with TRBD2 matching over 11 bases. Losses at the gene ends were 4 bases for V and 2 bases for J; bases not matched to a gene: 1. CDR3 length: 15 amino acids. Per the germline V gene, CDR1 is MNHNS and CDR2 is SASEGT. Written as DNA, the CDR3 is TGTGCCAGCAGTGGACTAGCGGGGACCTACAATGAGCAGTTCTTC. The encoded protein is CASSGLAGTYNEQFF.

This clonotype was counted ten times or more. V and J are TRBV18 and TRBJ2-5; D is undetermined. V lost 3 bases and J 2 bases, leaving 7 bases between the germline ends. CDR1 and CDR2 from the germline V gene are KGHSH and LQKENI. The CDR3 totals 13 residues. The CDR3 protein is CASSPVGQETQYF. CDR3 coding DNA: TGTGCCAGCTCACCGGTAGGGCAAGAGACCCAGTACTTC.

This clonotype occurred many times. The V and J genes are TRBV6-6 and TRBJ2-4; D perhaps matches TRBD1 (5 bases). The CDR3 sequence is 13 residues long. Per germline, CDR1 MNHNY and CDR2 SVGAGI (reference sequence). V lost 8 bases and J lost 2, with 10 bases in between. CDR3 amino acids: CASWGATKNIQYF. CDR3 DNA: TGTGCCAGCTGGGGCGCAACCAAAAACATTCAGTACTTC.

This clonotype was seen ten or more times. The V call is TRBV5-1, the J call TRBJ2-5; D unresolved. The CDR3 consists of 13 residues. Looked up from germline, CDR1 is SGHRS and CDR2 is YFSETQ. The V and J ends lost 5 bases and 4 bases respectively, with 12 bases between them. CDR3 residues: CASRIGLGETQYF. Written as DNA, the CDR3 is TGCGCCAGCAGAATTGGGCTTGGAGAGACCCAGTACTTC.

Ten or more counts support this clonotype. The chain combines TRBV12-3 or TRBV12-4 with TRBJ1-1; D may be TRBD1 (6 bases). The CDR3 is made up of 15 amino acids. Trimming stripped 5 bases from V and 1 base from J, with 14 bases between. The CDR3 nucleotides read TGTGCCAGCAGTCCCCACAGGGAACCGAACACTGAAGCTTTCTTT. Translating it yields CASSPHREPNTEAFF.

This clonotype has at least ten counts. V and J are TRBV7-6 and TRBJ2-1; tentatively, D is TRBD2 (7 bases). Trimming took off 7 bases at V and 7 bases at J, with 20 bases between the two ends. The CDR3 loop spans 15 amino acids. Germline values: CDR1 SGHVS, CDR2 FNYEAQ. CDR3 protein: CASTTWGGAGNEQFF. The CDR3 nucleotides read TGTGCCAGCACAACTTGGGGGGGGGCAGGGAATGAGCAGTTCTTC.

This clonotype was picked up many times. The chain has TRBV5-1 and TRBJ2-1, with D perhaps being TRBD1 or TRBD2 (5 bases each). The CDR3 loop spans 15 amino acids. V lost 0 bases and J lost 2, with 9 bases in between. Germline V CDR1 and CDR2: SGHRS, YFSETQ. CDR3 DNA sequence: TGCGCCAGCAGCTTGGGGGGGTGGACCTACAATGAGCAGTTCTTC. Protein product: CASSLGGWTYNEQFF.

This clonotype appeared many times. This chain uses TRBV11-2 with TRBJ1-2; D perhaps matches TRBD1 (5 bases). The V end lost 5 bases, the J end lost 8 bases, and 15 bases lay between the germline ends. Germline V gene lookup returns CDR1 SGHAT and CDR2 FQNNGV. The CDR3 runs 13 residues. CDR3 sequence (DNA): TGTGCCAGCAGCCCCAGTTTACGGGGCGGCTACACCTTC. Translation gives CASSPSLRGGYTF.